This is a list of T cell receptor beta chains from one sample in a study of T-cell reconstitution after alpha-beta-depleted transplantation in children. TCRdb re-derived calls from the PCR reads in MiXCR, one entry per CDR3 protein. The sample includes approximately 270,000 distinct CDR3 sequences, under 30% of them seen just once. Sequenced here: PBMCs, mostly from graft donor cells, sampled 360 days after TCRalphabeta/CD19-depleted stem cell transplant. All receptors derive from a female patient aged 2 to 10 who had a stem cell transplant for congenital amegakaryocytic thrombocytopenia, so the T cells may come from the graft donor. The CDR3 runs from the conserved cysteine through the conserved F or W. Each record gives: J gene, clone size, V gene, D gene, CDR3 protein, CDR3 DNA. The D gene is left open where the match is weak. Some rows mark clone size as missing; the rest say once, few, many or name a class of expanded clone.

TRBJ2-7,.,TRBV6-5,TRBD2,CASSSLAGGGYEQYF,TGTGCCAGCAGTTCCTTAGCGGGGGGCGGTTACGAGCAGTACTTC
TRBJ2-3,.,TRBV4-2,TRBD2,CASSRGLAGAWGTDTQYF,TGTGCCAGCAGCCGTGGACTAGCGGGAGCTTGGGGCACAGATACGCAGTATTTT
TRBJ2-2,few,TRBV6-2/TRBV6-3,TRBD1,CASTKGQVDTGELFF,TGTGCCAGCACTAAGGGACAGGTCGACACCGGGGAGCTGTTTTTT
TRBJ2-1,.,TRBV20-1,.,CSAIDWYSYNEQFF,TGCAGTGCCATTGACTGGTACTCCTACAATGAGCAGTTCTTC
TRBJ1-1,few,TRBV12-3/TRBV12-4,.,CASSLYSPEAFF,TGTGCCAGCAGCCTATATAGCCCTGAAGCTTTCTTT
TRBJ2-3,few,TRBV15,.,CATSMEGVDTQYF,TGTGCCACCAGCATGGAGGGAGTCGATACGCAGTATTTT
TRBJ2-1,.,TRBV7-2,.,CASSGWTAREQFF,TGTGCCAGCAGCGGCTGGACAGCCCGGGAGCAGTTCTTC
TRBJ2-4,few,TRBV15,.,CATSRGGGKAKNIQYF,TGTGCCACCAGCAGAGGAGGTGGTAAAGCCAAAAACATTCAGTACTTC
TRBJ2-1,.,TRBV7-8,.,CASSLNPLPSEQFF,TGTGCCAGCAGCCTCAACCCCCTCCCGAGTGAGCAGTTCTTC
TRBJ1-4,.,TRBV20-1,.,CSARYPGKANEKLFF,TGCAGTGCTAGATACCCAGGGAAAGCTAATGAAAAACTGTTTTTT
TRBJ2-7,.,TRBV20-1,.,CSAEPGPVGEQYF,TGCAGTGCTGAACCGGGACCCGTGGGCGAGCAGTACTTC
TRBJ2-3,few,TRBV7-2,.,CASSFRLRGDTQYF,TGTGCCAGCAGCTTCAGACTCCGCGGGGATACGCAGTATTTT
TRBJ2-3,few,TRBV9,TRBD2,CASSVSHITSGSDTQYF,TGTGCCAGCAGCGTTTCCCACATAACTAGCGGGAGTGATACGCAGTATTTT
TRBJ1-1,few,TRBV7-9,.,CASSLREGVDTEAFF,TGTGCCAGCAGCTTAAGGGAGGGAGTGGACACTGAAGCTTTCTTT
TRBJ1-3,many,TRBV10-3,.,CAISETGRGSGNTIYF,TGTGCCATCAGTGAGACGGGAAGGGGCAGCGGAAACACCATATATTTT
TRBJ2-3,.,TRBV3-1,TRBD2,CASSQGGTTDTQYF,TGTGCCAGCAGCCAGGGGGGGACCACAGATACGCAGTATTTT
TRBJ2-7,few,TRBV18,.,CASSRSQGGDEQYF,TGTGCCAGCTCACGGTCTCAGGGTGGTGACGAGCAGTACTTC
TRBJ1-3,.,TRBV5-1,.,CASSLVGDSGNTIYF,TGCGCCAGCAGCTTGGTCGGCGACTCTGGAAACACCATATATTTT
TRBJ1-2,.,TRBV6-5,.,CASSPGTGGYTF,TGTGCCAGCAGCCCCGGGACGGGTGGCTACACCTTC
TRBJ2-1,.,TRBV5-5,TRBD2,CASSLDSGGAPYEQFF,TGTGCCAGCAGCTTGGATAGCGGGGGGGCCCCGTATGAGCAGTTCTTC
TRBJ1-1,.,TRBV19,TRBD1,CASSNRGTAWADTEAFF,TGTGCCAGTAGCAACCGCGGGACAGCCTGGGCGGACACTGAAGCTTTCTTT
TRBJ1-4,.,TRBV10-3,.,CAISESRATNEKLFF,TGTGCCATCAGTGAGTCGAGGGCAACTAATGAAAAACTGTTTTTT
TRBJ2-5,.,TRBV24-1,TRBD1,CATSATGGQETQYF,TGTGCCACCAGTGCGACAGGGGGTCAAGAGACCCAGTACTTC
TRBJ2-7,.,TRBV7-9,.,CASSLFGGGLYEQYF,TGTGCCAGCAGCTTGTTTGGCGGGGGCCTGTACGAGCAGTACTTC
TRBJ2-3,.,TRBV14,.,CASSQDHTDTQYF,TGTGCCAGCAGCCAAGATCACACAGATACGCAGTATTTT
TRBJ2-1,many,TRBV12-3/TRBV12-4,TRBD2,CASSSSGRPNNEQFF,TGTGCCAGCAGCTCTAGCGGGAGGCCTAACAATGAGCAGTTCTTC
TRBJ2-3,few,TRBV20-1,TRBD2,CSAANRLAAQYF,TGCAGTGCCGCTAATCGACTAGCCGCACAGTATTTT
TRBJ2-1,few,TRBV5-1,TRBD1,CASRRGQGVYNEQFF,TGCGCCAGCAGACGCGGACAGGGGGTCTACAATGAGCAGTTCTTC
TRBJ1-1,few,TRBV21-1,.,CASSKGYGTGERNTEAFF,TGTGCCAGCAGCAAAGGATACGGGACAGGGGAACGGAACACTGAAGCTTTCTTT
TRBJ2-1,.,TRBV10-2,.,CASSIYGEQFF,TGCGCCAGCAGTATCTACGGAGAGCAGTTCTTC
TRBJ2-7,few,TRBV4-1,.,CASSQGGINTYEQYF,TGCGCCAGCAGCCAAGGCGGGATTAATACCTACGAGCAGTACTTC
TRBJ2-1,few,TRBV3-1,.,CASSQEWAGGNYNEQFF,TGTGCCAGCAGCCAAGAATGGGCAGGGGGGAATTACAATGAGCAGTTCTTC
TRBJ2-2,.,TRBV12-3/TRBV12-4,TRBD1,CASRLTGYTGELFF,TGTGCCAGCAGGCTGACAGGGTATACCGGGGAGCTGTTTTTT
TRBJ1-1,few,TRBV11-2,.,CASSFPGITEAFF,TGTGCCAGCAGCTTTCCGGGGATTACTGAAGCTTTCTTT
TRBJ1-5,.,TRBV2,.,CASSVASRQPQHF,TGTGCCAGCAGCGTAGCCTCGAGGCAGCCCCAGCATTTT
TRBJ2-7,.,TRBV4-1,.,CASSQPPGDSFSYEQYF,TGCGCCAGCAGCCAGCCCCCCGGGGACTCTTTTTCCTACGAGCAGTACTTC
TRBJ2-1,.,TRBV18,TRBD1,CASSPHQGAMGNEQFF,TGTGCCAGCTCACCACATCAGGGGGCGATGGGGAATGAGCAGTTCTTC
TRBJ2-6,.,TRBV7-9,.,CASSLWSSGANVLTF,TGTGCCAGCAGCTTATGGAGTTCTGGGGCCAACGTCCTGACTTTC
TRBJ2-2,.,TRBV4-3,TRBD2,CASSPQRESTGELFF,TGCGCCAGCAGCCCCCAGCGGGAGAGCACCGGGGAGCTGTTTTTT
TRBJ2-2,few,TRBV6-5,.,CASSYSRGATGELFF,TGTGCCAGCAGTTACAGCCGGGGGGCCACCGGGGAGCTGTTTTTT
TRBJ2-7,few,TRBV6-1,.,CASSAFTPGTLNYEQYF,TGTGCCAGCAGCGCTTTCACCCCCGGGACTTTAAACTACGAGCAGTACTTC
TRBJ1-4,.,TRBV29-1,.,CSVVGIRPPVQTSTNEKLFF,TGCAGCGTTGTAGGAATTAGACCACCAGTACAGACTTCAACTAATGAAAAACTGTTTTTT